This T cell receptor beta chain was retrieved from a study of breast tumors, draining lymph nodes, adjacent tissues. TCRdb re-called the multiplex PCR reads through MiXCR, storing one row per CDR3 protein. Here the sample spans about 230,000 distinct CDR3 sequences, about 30% being singletons. This clonotype has a count of ten or more. Its antigen is unidentified. General observations from the study: Tumor TCR diversity was below lymph nodes but above nontumor tissue. Most tumor T cells seemingly derive from lymph node, then expand in tumor. That most tumor T cells come from lymph nodes remained unproven. Tumor and nontumor repertoires were significantly more similar in luminal-like than in basal-like breast cancer.

The lymph nodes were axillary draining lymph nodes from breast cancer patients. The source of this sequence is a female donor with breast cancer. Some clones in this sample may be carry-over from other donors' samples. The sample was axillary lymph node tissue.

The CDR3 loop reads CSASGTSGSMNIQYF. CDR3 nucleotide sequence: TGCAGTGCTAGCGGGACTAGCGGGAGTATGAACATTCAGTACTTC. The V call is TRBV20-1, the J call TRBJ2-4; 14 bases fit TRBD2. CDR1 is DFQATT, CDR2 SNEGSKA, per germline (reference sequence). CDR3 length: 15 amino acids. The ends lost 3 bases at V and 7 bases at J; junction bases unmatched: 5.